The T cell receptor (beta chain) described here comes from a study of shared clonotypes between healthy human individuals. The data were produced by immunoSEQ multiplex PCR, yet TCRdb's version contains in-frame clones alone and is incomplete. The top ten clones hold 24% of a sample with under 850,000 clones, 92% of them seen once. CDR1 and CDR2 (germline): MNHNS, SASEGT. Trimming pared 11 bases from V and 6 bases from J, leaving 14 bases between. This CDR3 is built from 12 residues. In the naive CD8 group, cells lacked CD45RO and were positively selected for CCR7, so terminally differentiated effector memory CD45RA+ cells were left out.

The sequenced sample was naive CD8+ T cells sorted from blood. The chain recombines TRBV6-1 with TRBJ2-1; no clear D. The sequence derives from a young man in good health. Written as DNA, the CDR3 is TGTGCCGGCCTTTCCCGAGTCAATGAGCAGTTCTTC. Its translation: CAGLSRVNEQFF.